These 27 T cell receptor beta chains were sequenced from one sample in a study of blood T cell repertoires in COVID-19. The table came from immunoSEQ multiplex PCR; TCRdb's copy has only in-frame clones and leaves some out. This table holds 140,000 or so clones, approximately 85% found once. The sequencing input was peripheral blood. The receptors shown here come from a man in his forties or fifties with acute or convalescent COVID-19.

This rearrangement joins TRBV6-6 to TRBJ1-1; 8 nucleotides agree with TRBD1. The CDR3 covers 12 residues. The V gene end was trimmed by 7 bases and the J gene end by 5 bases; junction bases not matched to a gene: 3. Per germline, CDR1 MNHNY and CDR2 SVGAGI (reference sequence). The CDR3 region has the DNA TGTGCCAGCACAGGGACAGGAACTGAAGCTTTCTTT. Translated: CASTGTGTEAFF.

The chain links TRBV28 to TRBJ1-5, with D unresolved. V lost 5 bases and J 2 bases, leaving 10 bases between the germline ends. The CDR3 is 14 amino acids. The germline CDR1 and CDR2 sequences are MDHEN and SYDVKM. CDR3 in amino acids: CASSAQFRNQPQHF. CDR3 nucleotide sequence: TGTGCCAGCAGTGCTCAGTTTCGCAATCAGCCCCAGCATTTT.

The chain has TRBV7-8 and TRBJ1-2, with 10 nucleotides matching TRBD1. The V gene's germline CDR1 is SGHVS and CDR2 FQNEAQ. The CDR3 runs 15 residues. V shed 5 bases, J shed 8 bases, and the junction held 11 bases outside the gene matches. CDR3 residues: CASSGSRDRGYGYTF. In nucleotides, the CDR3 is TGTGCCAGCAGCGGGAGCCGGGACAGGGGATACGGCTACACCTTC.

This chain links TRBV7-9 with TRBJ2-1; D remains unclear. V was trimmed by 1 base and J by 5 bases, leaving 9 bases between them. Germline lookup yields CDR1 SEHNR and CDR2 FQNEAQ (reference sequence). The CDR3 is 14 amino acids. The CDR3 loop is CASSLGNINNEQFF. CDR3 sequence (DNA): TGTGCCAGCAGCTTAGGTAACATCAACAATGAGCAGTTCTTC. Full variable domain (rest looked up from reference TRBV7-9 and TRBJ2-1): DTGVSQNPRHKITKRGQNVTFRCDPISEHNRLYWYRQTLGQGPEFLTYFQNEAQLEKSRLLSDRFSAERPKGSFSTLEIQRTEQGDSAMYLCASSLGNINNEQFFGPGTRLTVL.

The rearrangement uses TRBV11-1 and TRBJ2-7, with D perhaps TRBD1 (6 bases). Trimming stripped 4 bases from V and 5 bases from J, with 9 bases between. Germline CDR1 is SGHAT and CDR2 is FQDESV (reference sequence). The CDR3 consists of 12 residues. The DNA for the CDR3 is TGTGCCAGCAGCTCCAGGGGCCACGAGCAGTACTTC. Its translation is CASSSRGHEQYF. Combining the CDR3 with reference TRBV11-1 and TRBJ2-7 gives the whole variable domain EAEVAQSPRYKITEKSQAVAFWCDPISGHATLYWYRQILGQGPELLVQFQDESVVDDSQLPKDRFSAERLKGVDSTLKIQPAELGDSAMYLCASSSRGHEQYFGPGTRLTVT.

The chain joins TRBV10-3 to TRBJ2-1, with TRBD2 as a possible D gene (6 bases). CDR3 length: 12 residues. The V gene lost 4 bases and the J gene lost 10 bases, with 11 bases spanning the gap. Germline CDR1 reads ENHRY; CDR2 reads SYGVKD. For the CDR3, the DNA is TGTGCCATCAGTGGGCGCGGGGAGGAGCAGTTCTTC. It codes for CAISGRGEEQFF.

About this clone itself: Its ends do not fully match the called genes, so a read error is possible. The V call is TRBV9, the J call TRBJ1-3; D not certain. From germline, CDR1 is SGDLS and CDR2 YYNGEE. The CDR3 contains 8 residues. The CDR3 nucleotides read TGTGCCAGCAGCCCCTGGGCTTTT. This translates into CASSPWAF. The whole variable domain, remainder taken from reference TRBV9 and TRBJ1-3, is DSGVTQTPKHLITATGQRVTLRCSPRSGDLSVYWYQQSLDQGLQFLIQYYNGEERAKGNILERFSAQQFPDLHSELNLSSLELGDSALYFCASSPWAFGEGSWLTVV.

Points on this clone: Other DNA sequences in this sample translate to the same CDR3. The CDR3 here is CASSAGQDYGYTF. CDR3 sequence (DNA): TGTGCCAGCAGTGCAGGCCAGGACTATGGCTACACCTTC. The rearrangement links TRBV9 to TRBJ1-2, with no clear D. V lost 5 bases and J lost 3, with 11 bases in between. This CDR3 region has 13 residues. Germline CDR1 reads SGDLS; CDR2 reads YYNGEE. Together with reference TRBV9 and TRBJ1-2, the CDR3 gives the full variable domain: DSGVTQTPKHLITATGQRVTLRCSPRSGDLSVYWYQQSLDQGLQFLIQYYNGEERAKGNILERFSAQQFPDLHSELNLSSLELGDSALYFCASSAGQDYGYTFGSGTRLTVV.

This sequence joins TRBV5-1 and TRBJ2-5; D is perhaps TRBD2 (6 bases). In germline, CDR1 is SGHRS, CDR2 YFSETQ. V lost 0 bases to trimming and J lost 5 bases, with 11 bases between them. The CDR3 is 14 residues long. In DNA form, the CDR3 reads TGCGCCAGCAGCTTGGGACTAGTTAAGGAGACCCAGTACTTC. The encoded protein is CASSLGLVKETQYF.

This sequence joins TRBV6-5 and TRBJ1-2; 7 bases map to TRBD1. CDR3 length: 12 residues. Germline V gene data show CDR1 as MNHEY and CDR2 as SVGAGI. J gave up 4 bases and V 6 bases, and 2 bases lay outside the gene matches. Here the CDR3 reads CASRGDSYGYTF. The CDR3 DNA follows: TGTGCCAGCAGGGGGGACAGCTATGGCTACACCTTC.

CDR3 DNA sequence: TGTGCCAGCAGCTTGGGCGTATCGGTTTCTGGAAACACCATATATTTT. Its translation is CASSLGVSVSGNTIYF. J is TRBJ1-3 and V is TRBV5-4; D gene unclear. Germline V gene sequence: CDR1 SGHNT, CDR2 YYREEE (reference sequence). V dropped 0 bases and J dropped 1 base, with 11 bases sitting between them. The CDR3 extends over 16 amino acids.

Here the CDR3 reads CASSLEGTGSYEQYF. CDR3 sequence (DNA): TGTGCCAGCAGCTTGGAGGGAACAGGGTCCTACGAGCAGTACTTC. The chain has TRBV5-8 and TRBJ2-7; tentative D call: TRBD1 (6 bases). Germline-derived CDR1 and CDR2 are SGHTS and YDEGEE. There are 15 residues in the CDR3. Trimming cost V 0 bases and J 1 base, with 11 bases left between them.

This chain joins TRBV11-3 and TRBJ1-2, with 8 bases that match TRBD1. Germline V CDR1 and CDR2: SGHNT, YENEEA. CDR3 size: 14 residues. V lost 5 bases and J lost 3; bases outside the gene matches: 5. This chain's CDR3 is CASSRQGQDYGYTF. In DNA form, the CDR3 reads TGTGCCAGCAGCCGACAGGGACAGGACTATGGCTACACCTTC.

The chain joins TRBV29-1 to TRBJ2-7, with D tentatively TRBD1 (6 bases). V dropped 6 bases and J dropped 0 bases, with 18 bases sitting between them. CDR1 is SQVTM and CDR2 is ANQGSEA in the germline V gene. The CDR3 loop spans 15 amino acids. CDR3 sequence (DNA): TGCAGCGTCAATCTCAGGGGCGCAAGCTCCTACGAGCAGTACTTC. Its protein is CSVNLRGASSYEQYF.

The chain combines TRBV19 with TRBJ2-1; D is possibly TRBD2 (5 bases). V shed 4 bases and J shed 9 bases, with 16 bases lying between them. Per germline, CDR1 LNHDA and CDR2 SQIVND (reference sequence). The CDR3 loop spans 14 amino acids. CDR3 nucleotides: TGTGCCAGTAGTAGCGGTGAAGGTCGGGGTGAGCAGTTCTTC. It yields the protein CASSSGEGRGEQFF.

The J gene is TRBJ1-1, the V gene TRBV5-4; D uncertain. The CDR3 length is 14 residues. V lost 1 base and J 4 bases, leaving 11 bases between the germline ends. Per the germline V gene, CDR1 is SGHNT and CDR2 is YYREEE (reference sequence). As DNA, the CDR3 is TGTGCCAGCAGCTTGATCGGGGTGGGCACTGAAGCTTTCTTT. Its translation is CASSLIGVGTEAFF.

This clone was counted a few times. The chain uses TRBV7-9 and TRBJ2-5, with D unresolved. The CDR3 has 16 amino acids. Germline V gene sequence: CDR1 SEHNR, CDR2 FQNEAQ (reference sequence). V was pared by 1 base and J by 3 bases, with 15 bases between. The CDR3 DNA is TGTGCCAGCAGCTTAGGTACAGCAAGGCCCAAAGAGACCCAGTACTTC. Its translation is CASSLGTARPKETQYF.

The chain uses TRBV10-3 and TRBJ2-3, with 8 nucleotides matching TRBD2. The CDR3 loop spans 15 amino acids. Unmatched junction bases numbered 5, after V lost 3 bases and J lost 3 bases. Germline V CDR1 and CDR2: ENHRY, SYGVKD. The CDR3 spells CAISDVGGATDTQYF. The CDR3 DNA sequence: TGTGCCATCAGTGATGTCGGGGGGGCTACAGATACGCAGTATTTT.

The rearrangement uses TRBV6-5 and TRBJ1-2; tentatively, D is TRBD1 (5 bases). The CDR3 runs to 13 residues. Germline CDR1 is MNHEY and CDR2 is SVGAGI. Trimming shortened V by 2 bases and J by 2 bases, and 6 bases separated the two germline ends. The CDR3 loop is CASSYQGNYGYTF. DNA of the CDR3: TGTGCCAGCAGTTACCAGGGAAACTATGGCTACACCTTC.

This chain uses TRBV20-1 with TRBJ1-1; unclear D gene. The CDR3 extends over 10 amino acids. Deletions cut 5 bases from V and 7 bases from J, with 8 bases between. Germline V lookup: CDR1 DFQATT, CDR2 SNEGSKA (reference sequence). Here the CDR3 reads CSARRGEAFF. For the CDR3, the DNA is TGCAGTGCTCGCCGGGGTGAAGCTTTCTTT.

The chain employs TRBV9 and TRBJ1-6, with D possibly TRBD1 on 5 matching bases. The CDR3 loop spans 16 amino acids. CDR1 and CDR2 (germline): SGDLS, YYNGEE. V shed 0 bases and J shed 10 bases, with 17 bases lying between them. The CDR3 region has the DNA TGTGCCAGCAGCGTAGAAGGAGGGGCAAAGAGGTCACCCCTCCACTTT. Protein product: CASSVEGGAKRSPLHF.

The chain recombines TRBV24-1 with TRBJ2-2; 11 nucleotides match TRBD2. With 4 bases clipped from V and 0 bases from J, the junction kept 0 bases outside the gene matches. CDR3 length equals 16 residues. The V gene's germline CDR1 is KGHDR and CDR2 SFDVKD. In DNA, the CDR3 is TGTGCCACCAGTGAGACTAGCGGGGCGAACACCGGGGAGCTGTTTTTT. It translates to CATSETSGANTGELFF.

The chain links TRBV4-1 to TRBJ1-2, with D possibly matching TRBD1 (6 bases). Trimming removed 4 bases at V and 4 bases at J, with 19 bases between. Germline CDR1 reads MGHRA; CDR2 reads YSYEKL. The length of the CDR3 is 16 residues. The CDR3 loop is CASSPWPVGQSYGYTF. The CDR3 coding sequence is TGCGCCAGCAGCCCCTGGCCCGTTGGACAGAGCTATGGCTACACCTTC.

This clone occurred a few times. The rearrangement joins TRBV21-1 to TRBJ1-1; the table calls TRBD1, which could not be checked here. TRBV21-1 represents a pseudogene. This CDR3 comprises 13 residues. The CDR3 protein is CARSDRGNTEAFF. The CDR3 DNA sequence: TGTGCCAGATCCGACAGGGGTAACACTGAAGCTTTCTTT.

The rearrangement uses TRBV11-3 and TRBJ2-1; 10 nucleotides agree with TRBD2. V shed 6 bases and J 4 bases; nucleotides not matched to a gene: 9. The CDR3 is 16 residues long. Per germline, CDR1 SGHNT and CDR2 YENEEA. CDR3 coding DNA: TGTGCCAGCAGTATTCTAGCGGGAGATGGGTACAATGAGCAGTTCTTC. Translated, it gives CASSILAGDGYNEQFF. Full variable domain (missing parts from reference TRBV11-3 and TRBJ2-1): EAGVVQSPRYKIIEKKQPVAFWCNPISGHNTLYWYLQNLGQGPELLIRYENEEAVDDSQLPKDRFSAERLKGVDSTLKIQPAELGDSAVYLCASSILAGDGYNEQFFGPGTRLTVL.

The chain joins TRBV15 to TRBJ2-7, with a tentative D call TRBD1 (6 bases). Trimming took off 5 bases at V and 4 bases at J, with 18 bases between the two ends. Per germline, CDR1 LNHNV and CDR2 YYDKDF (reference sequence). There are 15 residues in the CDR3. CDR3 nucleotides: TGTGCCACCAGCGACATGGATAGGGGGATTTACGAGCAGTACTTC. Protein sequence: CATSDMDRGIYEQYF.

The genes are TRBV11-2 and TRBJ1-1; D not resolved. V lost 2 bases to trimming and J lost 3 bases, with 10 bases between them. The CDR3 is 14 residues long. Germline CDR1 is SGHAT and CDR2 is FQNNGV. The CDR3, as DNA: TGTGCCAGCAGCTTATATGAGGCTTACACTGAAGCTTTCTTT. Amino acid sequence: CASSLYEAYTEAFF.